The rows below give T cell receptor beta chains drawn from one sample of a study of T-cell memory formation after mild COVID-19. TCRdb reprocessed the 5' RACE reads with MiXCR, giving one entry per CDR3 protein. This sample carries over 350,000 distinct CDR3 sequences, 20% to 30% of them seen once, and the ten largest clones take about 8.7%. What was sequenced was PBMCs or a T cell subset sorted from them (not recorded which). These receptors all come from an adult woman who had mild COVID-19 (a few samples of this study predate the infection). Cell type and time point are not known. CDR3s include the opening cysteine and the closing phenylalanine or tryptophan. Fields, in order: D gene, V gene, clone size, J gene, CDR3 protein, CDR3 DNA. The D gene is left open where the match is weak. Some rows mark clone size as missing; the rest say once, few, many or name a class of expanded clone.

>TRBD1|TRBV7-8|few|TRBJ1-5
CASSFSNRGYQPQHF
TGTGCCAGCAGCTTTTCGAACAGGGGGTATCAGCCCCAGCATTTT
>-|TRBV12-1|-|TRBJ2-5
CASSPRWYQETQYF
TGTGCCAGCAGCCCGAGGTGGTACCAAGAGACCCAGTACTTC
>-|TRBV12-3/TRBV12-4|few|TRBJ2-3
CASSWSPDLTDTQYF
TGTGCCAGCAGTTGGAGTCCGGACCTCACAGATACGCAGTATTTT
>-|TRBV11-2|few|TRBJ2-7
CASSPFSYEQYF
TGTGCCAGCAGCCCGTTTTCGTACGAGCAGTACTTC
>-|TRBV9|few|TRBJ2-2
CASTSTGELFF
TGTGCCAGCACCTCGACCGGGGAGCTGTTTTTT
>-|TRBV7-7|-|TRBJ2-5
CASSTGRTAQETQYF
TGTGCTAGCAGCACCGGTCGGACCGCGCAAGAGACCCAGTACTTC
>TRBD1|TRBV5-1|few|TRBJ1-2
CASSPGTGYIRGGYTF
TGCGCCAGCAGCCCCGGGACAGGCTATATTCGTGGTGGCTACACCTTC
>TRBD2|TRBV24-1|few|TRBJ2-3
CATSDSGLAEPTDTQYF
TGTGCCACCAGTGATTCGGGACTAGCGGAGCCCACAGATACGCAGTATTTT
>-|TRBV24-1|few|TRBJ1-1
CATSDPRGTEAFF
TGTGCCACCAGTGATCCACGAGGGACTGAAGCTTTCTTT
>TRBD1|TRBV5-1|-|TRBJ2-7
CASSASGQGEVDEQYF
TGCGCCAGCAGCGCCTCGGGACAGGGGGAAGTCGACGAGCAGTACTTC
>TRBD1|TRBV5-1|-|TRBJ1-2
CASSSLQGYYGYTF
TGCGCCAGCAGCTCGCTACAGGGGTACTATGGCTACACCTTC
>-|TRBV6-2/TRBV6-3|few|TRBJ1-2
CASIKLLGTYGYTF
TGTGCCAGCATCAAACTATTGGGGACCTATGGCTACACCTTC
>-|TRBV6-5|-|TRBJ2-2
CASLRVNTGELFF
TGTGCCAGTCTCAGGGTTAACACCGGGGAGCTGTTTTTT
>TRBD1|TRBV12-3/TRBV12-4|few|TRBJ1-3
CASSLRGTGGGGSGNTIYF
TGTGCCAGCAGTCTAAGAGGGACAGGGGGAGGGGGCTCTGGAAACACCATATATTTT
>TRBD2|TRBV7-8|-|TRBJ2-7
CASSFIGRIEQYF
TGTGCCAGCAGCTTTATCGGGAGGATCGAGCAGTACTTC
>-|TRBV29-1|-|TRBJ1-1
CSAWTDVAFF
TGCAGCGCATGGACTGATGTAGCTTTCTTT
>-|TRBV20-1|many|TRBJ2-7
CSARDDRLYEQYF
TGCAGTGCTAGAGATGACAGGCTATACGAGCAGTACTTC
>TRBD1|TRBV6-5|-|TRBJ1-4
CASSYSDRGEKLFF
TGTGCCAGCAGTTACTCGGACAGGGGGGAAAAACTGTTTTTT
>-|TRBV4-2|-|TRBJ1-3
CASSQEGGGTGNTIYF
TGTGCCAGCAGCCAAGAGGGTGGGGGAACTGGAAACACCATATATTTT
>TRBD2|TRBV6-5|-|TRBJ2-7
CASSTTSGRAYEQYF
TGTGCCAGCAGTACGACTAGCGGGAGGGCCTACGAGCAGTACTTC
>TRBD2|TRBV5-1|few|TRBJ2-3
CASSFGTSGRADTQYF
TGCGCCAGCAGCTTCGGGACTAGCGGGAGGGCAGATACGCAGTATTTT
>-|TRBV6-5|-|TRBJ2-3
CASRRSALTSTDTQYF
TGTGCCAGCAGGCGTAGCGCCCTCACAAGCACAGATACGCAGTATTTT